The source of this T cell receptor beta chain is a study of T cells after yellow fever vaccination. V was clipped by 0 bases and J by 2 bases, with 6 bases between them. The CDR3 contains 13 residues. CDR1 and CDR2 (germline): SGDLS, YYNGEE. This clonotype was picked up many times. Each CDR3 protein is one row after TCRdb ran MiXCR on the 5' RACE reads. The sample shows about 94,000 distinct CDR3 sequences, over 8% of them seen only once. This TCR came from a man younger than 35 who received the YFV17D yellow fever vaccine. This specimen consisted of CD8+ T cells not binding an NS4B(214-222) dextramer, sorted from PBMCs, obtained about 2 weeks after the first yellow fever vaccination. The rearrangement joins TRBV9 to TRBJ2-7; D is unclear. CDR3 DNA sequence: TGTGCCAGCAGCGTAGTCCCTACCTACGAGCAGTACTTC. Amino acids: CASSVVPTYEQYF.